These 21 T cell receptor beta chains originate from one sample sequenced in a study of T cell responses to AZD1222 COVID-19 vaccine. Clones were read by immunoSEQ multiplex PCR, and TCRdb kept only the in-frame ones, dropping some. The data contain over 100,000 clones, around 90% of them singletons. Sequenced material: peripheral blood, taken on day 0 of AZD1222 vaccination. These TCRs come from an adult in good health.

The V and J genes are TRBV28 and TRBJ1-3; the match to TRBD1 covers 11 bases. The V gene end was trimmed by 5 bases and the J gene end by 2 bases; junction bases not matched to a gene: 14. The germline gives CDR1 MDHEN, CDR2 SYDVKM. The CDR3 has 19 residues. The CDR3 spells CASSPPPGQGGNAGNTIYF. In DNA form, the CDR3 reads TGTGCCAGCAGTCCCCCGCCGGGACAGGGGGGGAATGCTGGAAACACCATATATTTT. Together with reference TRBV28 and TRBJ1-3, the CDR3 gives the full variable domain: DVKVTQSSRYLVKRTGEKVFLECVQDMDHENMFWYRQDPGLGLRLIYFSYDVKMKEKGDIPEGYSVSREKKERFSLILESASTNQTSMYLCASSPPPGQGGNAGNTIYFGEGSWLTVV.

The chain recombines TRBV20-1 with TRBJ1-2; D call uncertain. Deletions cut 8 bases from V and 5 bases from J, with 12 bases between. CDR1 is DFQATT and CDR2 is SNEGSKA in the germline V gene (reference sequence). CDR3 length: 11 residues. The DNA of the CDR3 is TGCAGTCCCTTAACCCATTATGGCTACACCTTC. It is translated as CSPLTHYGYTF.

The chain combines TRBV7-7 with TRBJ2-1, with 7 bases that match TRBD1. The germline V gene encodes CDR1 SSHAT and CDR2 FNYEAQ (reference sequence). Trimming cost V 1 base and J 9 bases; bases outside gene matches: 9. CDR3 length: 15 residues. The CDR3 here is CASSLGLTGSSEQFF. The CDR3 DNA is TGTGCCAGCAGCTTAGGGCTGACAGGGAGCAGTGAGCAGTTCTTC.

The chain has TRBV7-9 and TRBJ1-3, with D unclear. The CDR3 totals 15 residues. Germline lookup yields CDR1 SEHNR and CDR2 FQNEAQ (reference sequence). Trimming removed 5 bases at V and 4 bases at J, with 15 bases between. The CDR3: CASSPPQRRGNTIYF. The DNA of the CDR3 is TGTGCCAGCAGCCCCCCCCAGAGGAGAGGAAACACCATATATTTT.

The chain links TRBV18 to TRBJ1-6; TRBD1 aligns across 8 bases. Trimming at V came to 3 bases and at J to 6 bases, leaving 7 bases not matched to a gene. The CDR3 has 16 residues. CDR1 and CDR2 (germline): KGHSH, LQKENI. The CDR3 DNA follows: TGTGCCAGCTCACCGGACAGGGAAAGGTTTAATTCACCCCTCCACTTT. This encodes CASSPDRERFNSPLHF.

V usage is TRBV19 and J usage is TRBJ1-2, with D perhaps TRBD1 (5 bases). The CDR3 is made up of 14 amino acids. V was cut by 2 bases and J by 7 bases, with 14 bases left in between. The germline CDR1 and CDR2 sequences are LNHDA and SQIVND (reference sequence). DNA for the CDR3: TGTGCCAGTAGTATATCCAGGGAGGGGAGTGGCTACACCTTC. This gives the protein CASSISREGSGYTF.

The chain is built from TRBV18 and TRBJ1-1, with D maybe TRBD1 (6 bases). Germline assignment: CDR1 KGHSH and CDR2 LQKENI. The CDR3 covers 15 residues. The V gene lost 3 bases and the J gene lost 2 bases, with 13 bases spanning the gap. CDR3 amino acids: CASSPSAQGNTEAFF. In nucleotides, the CDR3 is TGTGCCAGCTCACCCTCGGCACAGGGAAACACTGAAGCTTTCTTT.

V and J are TRBV7-2 and TRBJ1-2, with a possible D match to TRBD1 (5 bases). Germline values: CDR1 SGHTA, CDR2 FQGNSA. Trimming left V 4 bases short and J 4 bases short, with 10 bases between. The CDR3 sequence is 13 residues long. The CDR3 DNA follows: TGTGCCAGCAGCTCGGGACCCAGCTATGGCTACACCTTC. This sequence encodes CASSSGPSYGYTF.

The chain recombines TRBV30 with TRBJ2-1; a possible D gene is TRBD2 (6 bases). Germline values: CDR1 GTSNPN, CDR2 SVGIG (reference sequence). The V gene lost 8 bases and the J gene lost 9 bases, with 17 bases spanning the gap. The length of the CDR3 is 12 residues. CDR3: CARAGRVGEQFF. DNA for the CDR3: TGTGCCCGGGCCGGGAGAGTTGGTGAGCAGTTCTTC.

The V call is TRBV6-1, the J call TRBJ2-5; 8 positions match TRBD2. Per germline, CDR1 MNHNS and CDR2 SASEGT. The CDR3 spans 16 residues. After removal of 3 bases from V and 3 bases from J, the junction contained 9 bases not matched to a gene. CDR3 amino acids: CASSDGHAAGEETQYF. CDR3 DNA: TGTGCCAGCAGTGATGGGCATGCAGCGGGAGAAGAGACCCAGTACTTC.

This clone came up a few times. The chain carries TRBV30 and TRBJ1-6, with 8 bases lining up with TRBD1. J lost 7 bases, V lost 4 bases, and 6 bases had no gene match. Looked up from germline, CDR1 is GTSNPN and CDR2 is SVGIG (reference sequence). This CDR3 contains 14 residues. This chain's CDR3 is CAWTHRTGNSPLHF. CDR3 nucleotides: TGTGCCTGGACCCATCGGACAGGGAATTCACCCCTCCACTTT.

V and J are TRBV27 and TRBJ2-1; 11 positions match TRBD2. This CDR3 spans 14 amino acids. Germline loops: CDR1 MNHEY, CDR2 SMNVEV (reference sequence). The V gene end was trimmed by 6 bases and the J gene end by 3 bases; junction bases not matched to a gene: 1. CDR3 bases: TGTGCCAGCAGCCTAGCGGGAGGCTACAATGAGCAGTTCTTC. The encoded protein is CASSLAGGYNEQFF.

This chain joins TRBV5-6 and TRBJ1-1; D not certain. Deletions cut 0 bases from V and 5 bases from J, with 14 bases between. Germline CDR1 is SGHDT and CDR2 is YYEEEE. This CDR3 has 15 residues. The CDR3 reads CASSLVGGRGTEAFF. CDR3 nucleotide sequence: TGTGCCAGCAGCTTGGTAGGAGGGAGAGGAACTGAAGCTTTCTTT.

V usage is TRBV20-1 and J usage is TRBJ2-3, with TRBD2 identical over 11 bases. Looked up from germline, CDR1 is DFQATT and CDR2 is SNEGSKA (reference sequence). This CDR3 has 16 amino acids. The ends lost 3 bases at V and 0 bases at J; junction bases unmatched: 5. Here the CDR3 reads CSASPGLAASTDTQYF. In nucleotides, the CDR3 is TGCAGTGCTAGTCCGGGACTAGCGGCTAGCACAGATACGCAGTATTTT.

This clone was picked up a small number of times. The chain combines TRBV7-9 with TRBJ2-7; the D gene is possibly TRBD1 (5 bases). V lost 5 bases to trimming and J lost 9 bases, with 23 bases between them. CDR1 is SEHNR, CDR2 FQNEAQ, per germline (reference sequence). The CDR3 length is 15 residues. The CDR3 DNA reads as TGTGCCAGCAGCATCAGCAAGCAGGGATTCCTGGGGCAGTACTTC. This encodes CASSISKQGFLGQYF.

The genes are TRBV28 and TRBJ2-7; TRBD1 might be the D (5 bases). Trimming shortened V by 5 bases and J by 2 bases, and 7 bases separated the two germline ends. Germline V gene data show CDR1 as MDHEN and CDR2 as SYDVKM. The CDR3 is 12 amino acids. This CDR3 reads CASSTGTYEQYF. The CDR3 DNA reads as TGTGCCAGCAGTACAGGAACCTACGAGCAGTACTTC.

V is TRBV9 and J is TRBJ1-1; 10 bases fit TRBD1. Germline CDR1 is SGDLS and CDR2 is YYNGEE. V shed 0 bases, J shed 6 bases, and the junction held 5 bases outside the gene matches. This CDR3 is built from 15 residues. The CDR3 region is CASSVVDRGHAEAFF. In DNA, the CDR3 is TGTGCCAGCAGCGTAGTTGACAGGGGGCACGCTGAAGCTTTCTTT.

The chain is built from TRBV3-1 (or the pseudogene TRBV3-2) and TRBJ1-1; maybe TRBD1 (5 bases). There are 16 residues in the CDR3. Trimming pared 4 bases from V and 3 bases from J, leaving 18 bases between. Germline assignment: CDR1 LGHDT and CDR2 YNNKEL (reference sequence). The CDR3 nucleotides read TGTGCCAGCAGCCCCCGCGTTAATCCGGGGGACACTGAAGCTTTCTTT. Translated, it gives CASSPRVNPGDTEAFF.

This clone showed up just once. The rearrangement uses TRBV27 and TRBJ2-3, with 10 nucleotides matching TRBD2. The V segment lost 7 bases and the J segment 4 bases; nucleotides outside the gene matches: 8. The germline V gene has CDR1 MNHEY and CDR2 SMNVEV (reference sequence). The CDR3 sequence is 15 residues long. The CDR3 loop reads CASNLSGGLSDTQYF. The DNA of the CDR3 is TGTGCCAGCAACCTTAGCGGGGGGCTCTCAGATACGCAGTATTTT.

The V and J genes are TRBV29-1 and TRBJ2-3; the match to TRBD2 covers 7 bases. This CDR3 has 13 amino acids. CDR1 SQVTM and CDR2 ANQGSEA come from the germline V gene. Germline trimming cut 5 bases from V and 0 bases from J; bases unmatched to any gene: 2. CDR3 region: CSVMGGSTDTQYF. In nucleotides, the CDR3 is TGCAGCGTTATGGGGGGGAGCACAGATACGCAGTATTTT.

V gene TRBV15 combines with J gene TRBJ2-5, with 8 bases that match TRBD1. Trimming removed 7 bases from V and 5 bases from J; junction bases left unmatched: 9. The CDR3 consists of 14 residues. Germline lookup yields CDR1 LNHNV and CDR2 YYDKDF (reference sequence). CDR3 protein: CATKPIRGLETQYF. CDR3 in DNA: TGTGCCACCAAACCGATCAGGGGGCTGGAGACCCAGTACTTC.